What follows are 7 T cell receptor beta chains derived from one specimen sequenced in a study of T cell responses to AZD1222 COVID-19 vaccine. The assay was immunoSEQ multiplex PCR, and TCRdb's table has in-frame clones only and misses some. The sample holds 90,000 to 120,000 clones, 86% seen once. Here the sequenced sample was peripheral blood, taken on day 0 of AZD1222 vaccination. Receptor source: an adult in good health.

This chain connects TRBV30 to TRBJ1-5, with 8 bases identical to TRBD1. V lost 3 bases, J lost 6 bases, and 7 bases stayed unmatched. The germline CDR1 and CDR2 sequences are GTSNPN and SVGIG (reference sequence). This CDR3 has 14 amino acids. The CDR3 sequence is CAWRNRGASQPQHF. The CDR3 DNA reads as TGTGCCTGGAGAAACAGGGGGGCCTCTCAGCCCCAGCATTTT.

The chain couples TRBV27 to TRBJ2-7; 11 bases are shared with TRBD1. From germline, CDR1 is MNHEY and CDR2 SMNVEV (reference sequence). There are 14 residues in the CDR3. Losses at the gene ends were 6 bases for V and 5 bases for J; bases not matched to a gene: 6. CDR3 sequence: CASRLGQGAHEQYF. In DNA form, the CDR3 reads TGTGCCAGCAGGCTTGGACAGGGGGCCCACGAGCAGTACTTC.

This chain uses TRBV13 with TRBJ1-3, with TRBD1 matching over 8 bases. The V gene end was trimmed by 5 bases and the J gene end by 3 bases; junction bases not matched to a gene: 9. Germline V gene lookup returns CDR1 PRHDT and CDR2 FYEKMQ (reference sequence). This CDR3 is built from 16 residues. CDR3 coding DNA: TGTGCCAGCAGCGACACCGGACAGGGCCTTGGAAACACCATATATTTT. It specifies CASSDTGQGLGNTIYF.

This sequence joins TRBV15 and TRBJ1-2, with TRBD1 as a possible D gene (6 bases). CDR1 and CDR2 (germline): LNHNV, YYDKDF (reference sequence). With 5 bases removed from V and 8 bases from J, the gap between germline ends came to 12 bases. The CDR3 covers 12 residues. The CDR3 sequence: CATSGGPYGYTF. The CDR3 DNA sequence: TGTGCCACCAGCGGGGGCCCATACGGCTACACCTTC.

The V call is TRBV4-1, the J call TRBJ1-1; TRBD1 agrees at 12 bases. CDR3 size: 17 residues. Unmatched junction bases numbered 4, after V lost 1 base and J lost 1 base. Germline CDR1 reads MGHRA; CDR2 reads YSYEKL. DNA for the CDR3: TGCGCCAGCAGCCAAGCCGGGACAGGGGGCTGGAACACTGAAGCTTTCTTT. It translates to CASSQAGTGGWNTEAFF.

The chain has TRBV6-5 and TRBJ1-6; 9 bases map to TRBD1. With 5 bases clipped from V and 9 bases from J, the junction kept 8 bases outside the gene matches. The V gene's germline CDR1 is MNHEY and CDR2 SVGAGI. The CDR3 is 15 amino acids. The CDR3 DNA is TGTGCCAGCAGTACTCGGGACAGGGTAGGTTCACCCCTCCACTTT. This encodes CASSTRDRVGSPLHF.

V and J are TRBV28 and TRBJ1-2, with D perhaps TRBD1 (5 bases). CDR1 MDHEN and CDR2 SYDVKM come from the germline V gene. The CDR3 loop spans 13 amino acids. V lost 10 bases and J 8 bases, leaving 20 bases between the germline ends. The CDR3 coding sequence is TGTGCCACCATTTTAGCGGAGTGGGGCGGCTACACCTTC. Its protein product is CATILAEWGGYTF.